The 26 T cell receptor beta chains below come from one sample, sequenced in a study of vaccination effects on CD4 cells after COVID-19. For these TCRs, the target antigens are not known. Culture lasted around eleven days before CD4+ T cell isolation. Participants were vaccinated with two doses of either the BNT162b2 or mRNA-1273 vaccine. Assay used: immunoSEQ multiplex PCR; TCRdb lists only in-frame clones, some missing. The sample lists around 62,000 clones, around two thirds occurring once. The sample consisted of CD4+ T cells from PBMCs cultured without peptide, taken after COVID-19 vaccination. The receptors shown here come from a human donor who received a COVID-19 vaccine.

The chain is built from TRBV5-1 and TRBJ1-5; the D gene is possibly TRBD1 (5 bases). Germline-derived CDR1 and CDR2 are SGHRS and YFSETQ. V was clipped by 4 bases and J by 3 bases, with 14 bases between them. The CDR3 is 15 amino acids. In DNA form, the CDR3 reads TGCGCCAGCAGCCCCTCGGACACTGTCAATCAGCCCCAGCATTTT. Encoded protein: CASSPSDTVNQPQHF.

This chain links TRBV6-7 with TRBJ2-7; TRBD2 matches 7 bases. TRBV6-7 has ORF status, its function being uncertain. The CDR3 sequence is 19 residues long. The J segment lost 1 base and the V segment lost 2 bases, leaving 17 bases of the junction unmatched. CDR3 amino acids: CASSYTGYVAGVESYEQYV. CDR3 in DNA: TGTGCCAGCAGTTACACCGGATACGTCGCGGGGGTCGAATCCTACGAGCAGTACGTC.

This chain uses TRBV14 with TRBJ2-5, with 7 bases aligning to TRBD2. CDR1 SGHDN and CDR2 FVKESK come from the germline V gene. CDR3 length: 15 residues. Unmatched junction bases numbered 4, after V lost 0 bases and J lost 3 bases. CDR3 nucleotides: TGTGCCAGCAGCCAAGATAAACTAGCGAAAGAGACCCAGTACTTC. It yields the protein CASSQDKLAKETQYF.

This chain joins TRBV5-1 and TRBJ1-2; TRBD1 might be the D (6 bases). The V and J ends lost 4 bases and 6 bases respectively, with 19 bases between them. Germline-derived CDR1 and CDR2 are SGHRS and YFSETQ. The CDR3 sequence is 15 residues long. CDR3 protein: CASSPNTQGWDGYTF. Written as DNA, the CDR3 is TGCGCCAGCAGCCCTAATACACAGGGTTGGGATGGCTACACCTTC.

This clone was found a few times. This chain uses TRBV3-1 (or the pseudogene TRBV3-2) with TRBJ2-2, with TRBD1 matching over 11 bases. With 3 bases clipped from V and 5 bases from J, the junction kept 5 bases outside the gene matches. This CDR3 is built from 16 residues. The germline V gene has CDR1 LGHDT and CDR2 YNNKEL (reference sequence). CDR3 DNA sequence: TGTGCCAGCAGCCACGGACAGGGGGCTGGGACCGGGGAGCTGTTTTTT. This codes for CASSHGQGAGTGELFF.

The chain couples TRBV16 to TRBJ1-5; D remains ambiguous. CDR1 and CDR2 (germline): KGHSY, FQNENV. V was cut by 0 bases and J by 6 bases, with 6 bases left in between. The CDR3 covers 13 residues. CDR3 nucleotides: TGTGCCAGCAGCCAATCGTGGCCTCAGCCCCAGCATTTT. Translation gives CASSQSWPQPQHF.

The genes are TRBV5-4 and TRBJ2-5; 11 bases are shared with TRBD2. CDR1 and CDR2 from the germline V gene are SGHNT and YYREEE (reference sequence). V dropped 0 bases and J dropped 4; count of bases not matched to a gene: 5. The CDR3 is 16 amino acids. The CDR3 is CASSLGDSGGAETQYF. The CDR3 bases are TGTGCCAGCAGCTTGGGAGATAGCGGGGGGGCAGAGACCCAGTACTTC.

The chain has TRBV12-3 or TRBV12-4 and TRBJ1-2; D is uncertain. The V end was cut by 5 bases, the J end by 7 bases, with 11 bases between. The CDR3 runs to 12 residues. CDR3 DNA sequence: TGTGCCAGCAGTAGCTGGGCAGCTGGCTACACCTTC. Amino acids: CASSSWAAGYTF.

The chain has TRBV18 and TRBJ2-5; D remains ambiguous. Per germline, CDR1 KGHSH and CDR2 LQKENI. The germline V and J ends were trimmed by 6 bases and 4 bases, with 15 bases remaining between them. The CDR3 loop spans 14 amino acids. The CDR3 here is CASSLRTVLETQYF. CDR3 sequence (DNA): TGTGCCAGCTCCCTTAGGACCGTATTAGAGACCCAGTACTTC.

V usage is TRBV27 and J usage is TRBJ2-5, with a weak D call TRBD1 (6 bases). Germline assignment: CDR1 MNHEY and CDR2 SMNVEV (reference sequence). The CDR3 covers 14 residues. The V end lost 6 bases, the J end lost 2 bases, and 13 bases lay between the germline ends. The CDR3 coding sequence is TGTGCCAGCAGAAAACAGGGTTTTCAAGAGACCCAGTACTTC. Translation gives CASRKQGFQETQYF.

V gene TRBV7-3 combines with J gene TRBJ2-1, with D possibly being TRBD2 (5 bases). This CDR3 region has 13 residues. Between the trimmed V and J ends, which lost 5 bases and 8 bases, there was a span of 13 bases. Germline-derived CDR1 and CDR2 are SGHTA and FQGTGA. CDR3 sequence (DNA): TGTGCCAGCAGCCTAAGTGAGGGTTATGAGCAGTTCTTC. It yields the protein CASSLSEGYEQFF.

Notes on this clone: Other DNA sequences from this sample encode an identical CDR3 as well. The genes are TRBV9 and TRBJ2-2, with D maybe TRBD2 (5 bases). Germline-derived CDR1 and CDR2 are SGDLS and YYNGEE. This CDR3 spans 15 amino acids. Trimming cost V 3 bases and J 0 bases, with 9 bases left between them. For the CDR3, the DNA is TGTGCCAGCAGCGCCACCGGGACGAACACCGGGGAGCTGTTTTTT. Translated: CASSATGTNTGELFF.

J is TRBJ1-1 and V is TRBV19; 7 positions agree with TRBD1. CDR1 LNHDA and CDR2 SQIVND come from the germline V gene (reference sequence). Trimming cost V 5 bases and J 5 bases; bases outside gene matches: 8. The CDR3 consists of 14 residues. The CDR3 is CASSYDRETTEAFF. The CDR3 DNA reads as TGTGCCAGTAGTTACGACAGGGAGACTACTGAAGCTTTCTTT. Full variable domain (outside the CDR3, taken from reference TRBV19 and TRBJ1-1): DGGITQSPKYLFRKEGQNVTLSCEQNLNHDAMYWYRQDPGQGLRLIYYSQIVNDFQKGDIAEGYSVSREKKESFPLTVTSAQKNPTAFYLCASSYDRETTEAFFGQGTRLTVV.

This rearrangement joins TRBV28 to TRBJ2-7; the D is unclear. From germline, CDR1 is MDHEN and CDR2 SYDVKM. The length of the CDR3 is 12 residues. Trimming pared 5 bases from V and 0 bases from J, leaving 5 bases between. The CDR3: CASSHLSYEQYV. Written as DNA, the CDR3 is TGTGCCAGCAGTCACCTCTCCTACGAGCAGTACGTC.

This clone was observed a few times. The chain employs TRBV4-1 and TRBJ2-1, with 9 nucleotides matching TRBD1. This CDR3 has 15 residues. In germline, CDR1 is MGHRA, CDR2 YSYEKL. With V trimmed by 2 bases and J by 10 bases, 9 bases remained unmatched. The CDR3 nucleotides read TGCGCCAGCAGCCAAACGGGACAGGGTATCGGCGAGCAGTTCTTC. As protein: CASSQTGQGIGEQFF.

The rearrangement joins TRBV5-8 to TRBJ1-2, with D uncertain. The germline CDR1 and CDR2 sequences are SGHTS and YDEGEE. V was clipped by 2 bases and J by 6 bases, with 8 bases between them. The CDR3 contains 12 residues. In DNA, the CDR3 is TGTGCCAGCAGCTTTAAGGGTGATGGCTACACCTTC. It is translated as CASSFKGDGYTF.

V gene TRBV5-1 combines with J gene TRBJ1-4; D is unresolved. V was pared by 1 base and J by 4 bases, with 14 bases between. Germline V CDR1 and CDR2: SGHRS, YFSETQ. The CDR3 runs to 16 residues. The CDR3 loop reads CASSLKRFGVNEKLFF. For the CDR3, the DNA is TGCGCCAGCAGCTTGAAGCGGTTTGGGGTTAATGAAAAACTGTTTTTT.

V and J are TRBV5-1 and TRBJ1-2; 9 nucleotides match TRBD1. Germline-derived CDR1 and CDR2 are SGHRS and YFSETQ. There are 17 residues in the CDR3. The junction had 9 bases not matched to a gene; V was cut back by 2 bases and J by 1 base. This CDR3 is CASSFGTGYFNNYGYTF. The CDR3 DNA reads TGCGCCAGCAGCTTCGGGACAGGGTATTTTAATAACTATGGCTACACCTTC. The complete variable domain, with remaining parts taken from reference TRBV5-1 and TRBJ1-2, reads KAGVTQTPRYLIKTRGQQVTLSCSPISGHRSVSWYQQTPGQGLQFLFEYFSETQRNKGNFPGRFSGRQFSNSRSEMNVSTLELGDSALYLCASSFGTGYFNNYGYTFGSGTRLTVV.

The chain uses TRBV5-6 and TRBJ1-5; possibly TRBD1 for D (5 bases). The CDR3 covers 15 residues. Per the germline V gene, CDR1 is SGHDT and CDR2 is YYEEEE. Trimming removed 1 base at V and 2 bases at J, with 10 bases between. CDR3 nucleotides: TGTGCCAGCAGCTTGAGTGGGGGTGGCAATCAGCCCCAGCATTTT. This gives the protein CASSLSGGGNQPQHF.

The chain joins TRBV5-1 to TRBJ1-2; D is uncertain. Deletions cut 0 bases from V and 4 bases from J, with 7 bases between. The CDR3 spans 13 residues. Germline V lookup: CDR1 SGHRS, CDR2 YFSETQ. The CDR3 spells CASSLDTFYGYTF. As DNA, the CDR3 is TGCGCCAGCAGCTTGGACACCTTCTATGGCTACACCTTC.

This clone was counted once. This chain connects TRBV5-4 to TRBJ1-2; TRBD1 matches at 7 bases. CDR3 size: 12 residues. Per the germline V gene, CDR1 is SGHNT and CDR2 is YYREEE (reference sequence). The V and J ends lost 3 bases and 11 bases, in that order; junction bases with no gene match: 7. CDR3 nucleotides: TGTGCCAGCAGCTGGGACAGATCCTCATACACCTTC. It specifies CASSWDRSSYTF.

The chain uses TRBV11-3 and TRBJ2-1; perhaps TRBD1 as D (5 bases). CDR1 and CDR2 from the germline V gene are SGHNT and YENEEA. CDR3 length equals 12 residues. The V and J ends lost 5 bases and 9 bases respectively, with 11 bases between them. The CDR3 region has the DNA TGTGCCAGCAGCCGGAGACAGTCTGAGCAGTTCTTC. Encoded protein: CASSRRQSEQFF.

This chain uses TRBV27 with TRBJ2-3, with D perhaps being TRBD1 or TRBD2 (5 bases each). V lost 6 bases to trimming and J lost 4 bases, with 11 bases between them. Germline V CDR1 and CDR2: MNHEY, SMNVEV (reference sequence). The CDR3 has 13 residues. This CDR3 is CASSVGDADTQYF. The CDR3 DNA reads TGTGCCAGCAGCGTGGGGGACGCAGATACGCAGTATTTT.

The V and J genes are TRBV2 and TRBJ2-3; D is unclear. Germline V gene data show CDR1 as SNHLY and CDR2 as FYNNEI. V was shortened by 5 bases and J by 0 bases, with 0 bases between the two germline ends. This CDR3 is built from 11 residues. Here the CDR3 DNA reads TGTGCCAGCAGTAGCACAGATACGCAGTATTTT. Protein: CASSSTDTQYF.

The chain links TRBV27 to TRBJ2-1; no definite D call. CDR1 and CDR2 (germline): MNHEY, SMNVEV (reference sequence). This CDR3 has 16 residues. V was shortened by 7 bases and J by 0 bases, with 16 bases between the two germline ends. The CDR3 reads CASTPRTASSYNEQFF. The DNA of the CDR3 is TGTGCCAGCACCCCGAGGACGGCGAGCTCCTACAATGAGCAGTTCTTC.

The CDR3 spells CASSVAVGGGTEAFF. The CDR3 bases are TGTGCCAGCAGCGTAGCTGTAGGGGGAGGGACTGAAGCTTTCTTT. The chain links TRBV9 to TRBJ1-1; tentative D call: TRBD1 (6 bases). The length of the CDR3 is 15 residues. Trimming took off 0 bases at V and 5 bases at J, with 14 bases between the two ends. The germline CDR1 and CDR2 sequences are SGDLS and YYNGEE. The full variable domain, completed using reference TRBV9 and TRBJ1-1, is DSGVTQTPKHLITATGQRVTLRCSPRSGDLSVYWYQQSLDQGLQFLIQYYNGEERAKGNILERFSAQQFPDLHSELNLSSLELGDSALYFCASSVAVGGGTEAFFGQGTRLTVV.